Given below is one T cell receptor beta chain in context. Its target antigen remains unknown. No base quality values were provided; no much bigger clone lies one nucleotide off. These data originate in a study of cytotoxic CD8 clonotypes in ibrutinib-treated CLL (dated by TCRdb to the early 2020s). Describing the broader study: The cohort was composed of around twelve relapsed/refractory and about 15 treatment-naive patients; IGHV unmutated status was identified in under 18 patients. Longitudinal samples were available for about 30% of the roughly 86 trial participants. The response samples were drawn at a median of roughly eleven months into treatment, with a range of roughly 6 to 40 months. An average of about 250,000 productive templates and 80,000 to 95,000 productive rearrangements was obtained per sample. Cryopreserved peripheral blood mononuclear cells were obtained prior to treatment, at the time of response, and at either disease progression or sustained remission. Responses were partial in approximately 24 patients and complete in 2; after median around 65 months follow-up, approximately 15 stayed in remission and about twelve progressed. Every sample from remission and from progressive disease was obtained while the patients were still on ibrutinib. The research as a whole found: Lymph node repertoires were not examined, and the timing of sampling was not matched between patients in sustained remission and those whose disease progressed. Public clonotypes were rare and either contracted or stayed stable during treatment, and the rise in clonality at ibrutinib response reflected the expansion of private clonotypes. Baseline clonality exceeded that of age-matched healthy donors and correlated strongly with circulating CD8+ T-cell counts. Clonality increased at ibrutinib response, stayed stable in sustained remission, and fell back toward baseline at progression.

V is trimmed back by 1 base and J by 2 bases, and the junction contains 6 bases that no gene match accounts for. The CDR3, from cysteine to phenylalanine, totals 17 residues. The read is trimmed to its CDR3 DNA, 51 bases read in frame from base 1. CDR1 SGHTA and CDR2 FQGTGA are derived from the germline V gene. Each clonotype received, on average, 10x coverage in deep resolution sequencing performed on a MiSeq, where the target depth lay between 1 in 1 million and 1 in 200,000 T cells. The immunoSEQ hsTCRB Kit was used to generate TCR beta libraries. Per the source publication's procedure: Data were analyzed with ImmunoSEQ Data Assistant and ImmunoSEQ Analyzer, with V, D and J genes assigned per IMGT definitions. Clonality was computed as one minus normalized Shannon entropy of productive rearrangement frequencies, ranging from 0 to 1. Only overrepresented clonotypes making up at least 0.05% of the repertoire of each patient were included in the public clonotype analysis. Some 13 age-matched healthy donor repertoires from immuneACCESS served as clonality controls. What TCRdb holds here is the immuneACCESS table cut down to in-frame rearrangements. Part of the clones is not present; checked against another copy, under half of the missing clones reflect an unresolved V gene, and the others are unexplained. Clonal size and the V and J genes are those of that table, whereas D and trimming came from the DNA. This sample is represented by around 160,000 clones; 81% of them were singletons. About 2.1% of the sample comes from the top ten.

Reading the label with the study, this specimen's time point is: roughly 12 months on ibrutinib. For TCR beta library preparation, roughly 2.2 micrograms of genomic DNA were isolated from cryopreserved PBMCs. Longitudinal blood samples from CLL patients receiving ibrutinib monotherapy were subjected to high-throughput TCR beta sequencing. The patients were enrolled in a single-center, open-label phase 2 trial of ibrutinib monotherapy. The rearrangement combines TRBV7-3 with TRBJ2-3; 10 bases in between match TRBD2. This clonotype was sampled from a human donor with chronic lymphocytic leukemia. This material consisted of PBMCs, taken after 12 months of ibrutinib treatment. For the CDR3, the sequence is CASSLSGSGRSTDTQYF. DNA sequence: TGTGCCAGCAGCTTAAGTGGTAGCGGGAGGTCCACAGATACGCAGTATTTT.